What follows are 13 T cell receptor beta chains derived from one specimen sequenced in a study of cytomegalovirus exposure and HLA in healthy donors. PCR involved 60 Vbeta and 13 Jbeta primers. Using immunoSEQ multiplex PCR, the repertoire was profiled, and TCRdb retains in-frame clones only, with some absent. The table shows 130,000 to 150,000 clones, with 75% to 80% occurring only once. The source material was PBMCs. The receptors originated from a man aged 18 to 30 in good health and CMV-seronegative.

This chain connects TRBV6-1 to TRBJ2-5; TRBD2 aligns across 10 bases. With V trimmed by 3 bases and J by 7 bases, 14 bases remained unmatched. The CDR3 runs 17 residues. The V gene's germline CDR1 is MNHNS and CDR2 SASEGT. Here the CDR3 DNA reads TGTGCCAGCAGTGAGTGGCTAGCGGGGGCCCTCGGTGCGACCCAGTACTTC. It translates to CASSEWLAGALGATQYF.

DNA for the CDR3: TGTGCCAGCAGCAAAGAAGCTCCCAGGGAGGAGTACGAGCAGTACTTC. It yields the protein CASSKEAPREEYEQYF. This chain links TRBV21-1 with TRBJ2-7; the D call of TRBD2 is as the table states it, not checked on the DNA. TRBV21-1 is tagged as a pseudogene. This CDR3 has 16 residues.

V and J are TRBV9 and TRBJ2-1; possible D gene TRBD2, 5 bases. Germline-derived CDR1 and CDR2 are SGDLS and YYNGEE. The ends were cut back, 3 bases at V and 1 base at J, with 14 bases in the middle. This CDR3 has 16 amino acids. CDR3 residues: CASSGRQLGSYNEQFF. The DNA for the CDR3 is TGTGCCAGCAGCGGTCGACAACTAGGGTCCTACAATGAGCAGTTCTTC.

The chain carries TRBV4-1 and TRBJ2-5; TRBD2 aligns across 7 bases. V lost 0 bases, J lost 2 bases, and 9 bases stayed unmatched. Germline-derived CDR1 and CDR2 are MGHRA and YSYEKL. The CDR3 is made up of 17 amino acids. The CDR3 nucleotides read TGCGCCAGCAGCCAAGAGAACATGGGACTAACACAAGAGACCCAGTACTTC. Protein sequence: CASSQENMGLTQETQYF.

The chain links TRBV6-4 to TRBJ2-1; D is undetermined. Per germline, CDR1 MRHNA and CDR2 SNTAGT. The CDR3 covers 15 residues. Deletions cut 4 bases from V and 1 base from J, with 11 bases between. The CDR3 coding sequence is TGTGCCAGCAGTGTTGGGCAGGCTTCCTACAATGAGCAGTTCTTC. Protein sequence: CASSVGQASYNEQFF.

This chain connects TRBV5-1 to TRBJ1-1, with TRBD1 identical over 8 bases. The CDR3 consists of 13 residues. V dropped 3 bases and J dropped 4; count of bases not matched to a gene: 2. The V gene's germline CDR1 is SGHRS and CDR2 YFSETQ. The CDR3 nucleotides read TGCGCCAGCAGCTGGACAGGGAGCACTGAAGCTTTCTTT. It yields the protein CASSWTGSTEAFF.

The chain carries TRBV28 and TRBJ2-7; TRBD1 aligns across 8 bases. The CDR3 loop spans 14 amino acids. Losses at the gene ends were 2 bases for V and 7 bases for J; bases not matched to a gene: 7. CDR1 MDHEN and CDR2 SYDVKM come from the germline V gene. The CDR3: CASSLQGQGGEQYF. The CDR3 nucleotides read TGTGCCAGCAGTTTACAAGGACAGGGCGGGGAGCAGTACTTC.

The gene calls are TRBV6-5 and TRBJ2-1; 9 nucleotides align to TRBD1. Germline V lookup: CDR1 MNHEY, CDR2 SVGAGI. The V gene end was trimmed by 6 bases and the J gene end by 7 bases; junction bases not matched to a gene: 1. The CDR3 spans 12 residues. For the CDR3, the DNA is TGTGCCAGCAGAGGGACAGGGAATGAGCAGTTCTTC. Translated: CASRGTGNEQFF.

This clone was detected only once. V gene TRBV5-4 combines with J gene TRBJ2-3; TRBD1 matches 10 bases. Germline CDR1 and CDR2: SGHNT and YYREEE (reference sequence). This CDR3 contains 15 residues. The V and J ends lost 0 bases and 3 bases, in that order; junction bases with no gene match: 1. CDR3 region: CASSLGTGGTDTQYF. The CDR3, as DNA: TGTGCCAGCAGCTTGGGGACAGGGGGGACAGATACGCAGTATTTT.

The V gene is TRBV11-3, the J gene TRBJ1-2; no definite D call. Trimming removed 1 base from V and 4 bases from J, with 7 bases in between. Germline V gene data show CDR1 as SGHNT and CDR2 as YENEEA. The CDR3 extends over 13 amino acids. CDR3 coding DNA: TGTGCCAGCAGCTTAGGGCAGGTCTATGGCTACACCTTC. It encodes CASSLGQVYGYTF.

The count of this clone is one. The chain carries TRBV9 and TRBJ1-1; 10 positions match TRBD1. V dropped 7 bases and J dropped 0; count of bases not matched to a gene: 21. The CDR3 is made up of 20 amino acids. The germline CDR1 and CDR2 sequences are SGDLS and YYNGEE. CDR3 protein: CASEPLLRDRGRSMNTEAFF. The DNA of the CDR3 is TGTGCCAGCGAGCCATTACTCCGGGACAGGGGTCGGAGTATGAACACTGAAGCTTTCTTT.

V usage is TRBV6-5 and J usage is TRBJ1-1; 11 nucleotides agree with TRBD1. This CDR3 contains 14 residues. Trimming at V came to 5 bases and at J to 4 bases, leaving 3 bases not matched to a gene. Germline V gene sequence: CDR1 MNHEY, CDR2 SVGAGI. The DNA for the CDR3 is TGTGCCAGCAGTGCCGGGACAGGGGGCACTGAAGCTTTCTTT. This translates into CASSAGTGGTEAFF.

The V and J genes are TRBV5-6 and TRBJ2-1, with TRBD2 matching over 15 bases. V gave up 4 bases and J gave up 1 base; unmatched junction bases: 3. The V gene's germline CDR1 is SGHDT and CDR2 YYEEEE. The CDR3 loop spans 17 amino acids. In DNA, the CDR3 is TGTGCCAGCAGCGGACTAGCGGGAGGGAGGTCCTACAATGAGCAGTTCTTC. This codes for CASSGLAGGRSYNEQFF.